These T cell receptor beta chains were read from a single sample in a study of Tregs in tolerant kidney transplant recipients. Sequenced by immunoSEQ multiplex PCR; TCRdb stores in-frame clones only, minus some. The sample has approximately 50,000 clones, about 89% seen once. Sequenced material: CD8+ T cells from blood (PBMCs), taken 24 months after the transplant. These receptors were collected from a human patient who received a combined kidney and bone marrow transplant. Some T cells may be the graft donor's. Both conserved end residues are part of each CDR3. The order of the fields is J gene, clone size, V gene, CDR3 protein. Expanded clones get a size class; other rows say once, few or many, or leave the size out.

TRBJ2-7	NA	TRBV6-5	CASSYEQDYEQYF
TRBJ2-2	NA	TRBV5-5	CASSLYIELTGELFF
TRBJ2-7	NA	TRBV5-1	CASSLAIGDYPSEQYF
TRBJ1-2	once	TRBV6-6	CASYQGSDYGYTF
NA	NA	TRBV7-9	CASSSGGSGRGYEQYF
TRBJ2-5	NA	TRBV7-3	CASSQGLAGLEETQYF
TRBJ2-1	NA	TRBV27	CASSLSTGSNEQFF
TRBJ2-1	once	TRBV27	CASSLSAPGGEQFF
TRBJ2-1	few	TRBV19	CASRTGGSYDNEQFF
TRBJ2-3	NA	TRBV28	CASSSILEIISTDTQYF
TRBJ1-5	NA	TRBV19	CASSITGDSNQPQHF
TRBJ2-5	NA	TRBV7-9	CASLRPGEETQYF
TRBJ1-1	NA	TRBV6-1	CASSASRQVGTEAFF
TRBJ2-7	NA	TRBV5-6	CASSLVSASYEQYF
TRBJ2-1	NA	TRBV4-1	CASSHRETPTRGYNEQFF
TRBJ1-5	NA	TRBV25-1	CASRGAGGNQPQHF
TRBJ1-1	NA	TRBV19	CASSILSQGDEAFF
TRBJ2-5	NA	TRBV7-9	CASSSYTGTVEQYF
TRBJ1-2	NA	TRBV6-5	CASSLGTAYGYTF
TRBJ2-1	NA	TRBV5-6	CASSRRTRRDEQFF
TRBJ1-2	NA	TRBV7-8	CASSLPGQGKSYTF
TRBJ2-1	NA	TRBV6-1	CASTGRGSHNEQFF
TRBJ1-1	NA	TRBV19	CASRGDRGPNTEAFF
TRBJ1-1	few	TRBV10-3	CAISESQGKVTEAFF
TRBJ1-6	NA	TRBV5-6	CASSLAPRGSSPLHF
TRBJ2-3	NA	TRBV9	CASSVPTSGTSTDTQYF
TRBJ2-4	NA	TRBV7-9	CASSIEGAGKNIQYF
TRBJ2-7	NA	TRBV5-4	CASSLYNEQYF
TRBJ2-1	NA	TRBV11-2	CASSGRGAPYTYNEQFF
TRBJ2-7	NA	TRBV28	CASSLLGRVEQYF
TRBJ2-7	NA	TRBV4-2	CASSRMTSGRSSYEQYF